The entry below describes one T cell receptor beta chain. Its antigen is currently unknown. The entry originates in a study of OX40 agonist ivuxolimab in advanced cancers. The overall study: Dose-escalation cases comprised hepatocellular carcinoma, melanoma, renal cell or head and neck cancer. Study results and caveats: The study observed clonal expansion of CD4+ and CD8+ blood T cells by week 6 at 0.1 to 3.0 mg/kg.

The table came from immunoSEQ multiplex PCR; TCRdb's copy has only in-frame clones and leaves some out. The data show under 200,000 clones, roughly 94% seen once. Researchers took blood at baseline, on cycle 4 day 1, and on cycle 7 day 1. This CDR3 is 16 amino acids long. Germline V CDR1 and CDR2: SGHDT, YYEEEE. With 3 bases clipped from V and 4 bases from J, the junction kept 5 bases outside the gene matches. This TCR came from an adult with an advanced solid tumor such as melanoma, head and neck, liver or kidney cancer. The chain has TRBV5-6 and TRBJ2-3, with 13 bases that match TRBD2. The specimen comprised CD4+ or CD8+ T cells sorted from blood, sampled in a trial of the OX40 agonist ivuxolimab. The DNA for the CDR3 is TGTGCCAGCAGCTCCCGGACTAGCGGGAGAGCAGATACGCAGTATTTT. Its protein product is CASSSRTSGRADTQYF.